The 20 T cell receptor beta chains below all came from one sample that was sequenced in a study of T-cell memory formation after mild COVID-19. TCRdb independently ran MiXCR on the 5' RACE reads; one entry per CDR3 protein. This sample has hundreds of thousands of distinct CDR3 sequences, with about a sixth found just once. The sequenced sample was PBMCs or a T cell subset sorted from them (not recorded which). Receptors were obtained from a man younger than 35 who had mild COVID-19 (a few samples of this study predate the infection). Cell type and time point are not known.

There are a few counts of this clonotype. The V and J genes are TRBV29-1 and TRBJ1-4; D is uncertain. CDR3 length: 11 amino acids. V lost 7 bases and J 7 bases, leaving 10 bases between the germline ends. Germline CDR1 is SQVTM and CDR2 is ANQGSEA. The CDR3 DNA reads as TGCAGCGGGGGATCAGGTGAAAAACTGTTTTTT. Protein product: CSGGSGEKLFF.

This chain joins TRBV20-1 and TRBJ2-3; D is possibly TRBD2 (5 bases). Trimming removed 1 base at V and 0 bases at J, with 11 bases between. Germline CDR1 reads DFQATT; CDR2 reads SNEGSKA (reference sequence). CDR3 length equals 15 residues. The DNA for the CDR3 is TGCAGTGCTAGAGTACCGGGAACAAGCACAGATACGCAGTATTTT. Protein product: CSARVPGTSTDTQYF.

The rearrangement uses TRBV12-3 or TRBV12-4 and TRBJ2-1; tentatively, D is TRBD1 or TRBD2 (5 bases each). V dropped 7 bases and J dropped 9 bases, with 19 bases sitting between them. The CDR3 is 14 residues long. The CDR3 DNA reads TGTGCCAGCACCCGAGAGGGGCTAGTAAGTGAGCAGTTCTTC. Translation gives CASTREGLVSEQFF.

V usage is TRBV9 and J usage is TRBJ1-2; no reliable D call. The germline gives CDR1 SGDLS, CDR2 YYNGEE. V gave up 0 bases and J gave up 8 bases, with 11 bases separating them. The CDR3 totals 13 residues. Here the CDR3 reads CASSVGNGEGYTF. For the CDR3, the DNA is TGTGCCAGCAGCGTAGGAAACGGAGAGGGCTACACCTTC.

The chain has TRBV5-4 and TRBJ2-5, with D uncertain. Germline-derived CDR1 and CDR2 are SGHNT and YYREEE (reference sequence). Between the trimmed V and J ends, which lost 0 bases and 1 base, there was a span of 16 bases. This CDR3 region has 17 residues. Written as DNA, the CDR3 is TGTGCCAGCAGCTTGGGCGCGTCCGGGCTGCTCCAAGAGACCCAGTACTTC. Its translation is CASSLGASGLLQETQYF.

The rearrangement links TRBV7-9 to TRBJ2-1, with TRBD2 matching 7 bases. This CDR3 has 16 amino acids. V was clipped by 5 bases and J by 6 bases; unmatched bases: 13. Germline V gene lookup returns CDR1 SEHNR and CDR2 FQNEAQ (reference sequence). CDR3 amino acids: CASSTRGGLSGNEQFF. DNA for the CDR3: TGTGCCAGCAGCACGAGGGGAGGGCTGAGTGGCAATGAGCAGTTCTTC.

This clonotype was counted only a few times. The J gene is TRBJ2-3, the V gene TRBV28; D is unresolved. V lost 3 bases, J lost 5 bases, and 6 bases lay in between. The CDR3 totals 12 residues. Germline CDR1 MDHEN, CDR2 SYDVKM. CDR3 amino acids: CASSFRVDTQYF. CDR3 nucleotides: TGTGCCAGCAGTTTTAGGGTAGATACGCAGTATTTT. Supplemented by reference TRBV28 and TRBJ2-3, the full variable domain reads DVKVTQSSRYLVKRTGEKVFLECVQDMDHENMFWYRQDPGLGLRLIYFSYDVKMKEKGDIPEGYSVSREKKERFSLILESASTNQTSMYLCASSFRVDTQYFGPGTRLTVL.

The chain is built from TRBV4-3 and TRBJ2-4; 10 bases fit TRBD1. This CDR3 comprises 15 residues. Germline V CDR1 and CDR2: LGHNA, YSLEER. The trim removed 0 bases at V and 9 bases at J, leaving 5 bases unmatched. The CDR3 sequence: CASSQEWGQGRIQYF. CDR3 nucleotides: TGCGCCAGCAGCCAAGAGTGGGGACAGGGGCGCATTCAGTACTTC.

The CDR3 spells CASSFPYAGGRETQYF. The CDR3 DNA sequence: TGTGCCAGCAGTTTCCCTTACGCAGGGGGGAGAGAGACCCAGTACTTC. The chain recombines TRBV7-2 with TRBJ2-5; possible D gene TRBD1, 7 bases. This CDR3 has 16 amino acids. V lost 6 bases and J lost 4, with 21 bases in between. Germline V gene sequence: CDR1 SGHTA, CDR2 FQGNSA.

The table lists this clonotype with a few counts. J is TRBJ2-1 and V is TRBV4-1, with a weak D call TRBD2 (5 bases). The CDR3 covers 14 residues. V gave up 2 bases and J gave up 1 base, with 6 bases separating them. The germline CDR1 and CDR2 sequences are MGHRA and YSYEKL. The CDR3 sequence: CASSQTSSYNEQFF. CDR3 bases: TGCGCCAGCAGCCAAACTAGTTCCTACAATGAGCAGTTCTTC.

This chain uses TRBV30 with TRBJ2-7, with D tentatively TRBD2 (5 bases). CDR3 length equals 12 residues. Germline values: CDR1 GTSNPN, CDR2 SVGIG (reference sequence). Trimming removed 4 bases from V and 6 bases from J, with 13 bases in between. CDR3 protein: CAWTSFRSEQYF. The CDR3 DNA is TGTGCCTGGACTAGCTTCCGTAGCGAGCAGTACTTC. Full variable domain (outside the CDR3, taken from reference TRBV30 and TRBJ2-7): SQTIHQWPATLVQPVGSPLSLECTVEGTSNPNLYWYRQAAGRGLQLLFYSVGIGQISSEVPQNLSASRPQDRQFILSSKKLLLSDSGFYLCAWTSFRSEQYFGPGTRLTVT.

This chain connects TRBV7-9 to TRBJ1-3; unclear D gene. The CDR3 extends over 10 amino acids. V shed 5 bases and J shed 4 bases, with 0 bases lying between them. Per germline, CDR1 SEHNR and CDR2 FQNEAQ (reference sequence). The CDR3 region is CASSGNTIYF. The CDR3 DNA reads TGTGCCAGCAGCGGAAACACCATATATTTT. Supplemented by reference TRBV7-9 and TRBJ1-3, the full variable domain reads DTGVSQNPRHKITKRGQNVTFRCDPISEHNRLYWYRQTLGQGPEFLTYFQNEAQLEKSRLLSDRFSAERPKGSFSTLEIQRTEQGDSAMYLCASSGNTIYFGEGSWLTVV.

This clonotype was seen more than once but under ten times. The chain joins TRBV20-1 to TRBJ1-5; TRBD1 agrees at 7 bases. In germline, CDR1 is DFQATT, CDR2 SNEGSKA (reference sequence). After removal of 3 bases from V and 4 bases from J, the junction contained 9 bases not matched to a gene. This CDR3 is built from 15 residues. Here the CDR3 reads CSASPRGTRNQPQHF. CDR3 nucleotide sequence: TGCAGTGCTAGCCCCAGGGGGACCAGGAATCAGCCCCAGCATTTT.

V and J are TRBV6-2 or TRBV6-3 and TRBJ2-1; D may be TRBD1 or TRBD2 (5 bases each). The V gene's germline CDR1 is MNHEY and CDR2 SVGEGT. CDR3 size: 14 residues. V shed 5 bases and J shed 5 bases, with 13 bases lying between them. DNA of the CDR3: TGTGCCAGCAGTAAATACCGGGACCACAATGAGCAGTTCTTC. Translating gives CASSKYRDHNEQFF.

The table lists this clonotype with a few counts. The rearrangement links TRBV7-2 to TRBJ2-6, with unresolved D. Per the germline V gene, CDR1 is SGHTA and CDR2 is FQGNSA. V was trimmed by 5 bases and J by 7 bases, leaving 12 bases between them. The CDR3 loop spans 14 amino acids. CDR3 bases: TGTGCCAGCAGCCCTACCTTCTCCGCCAACGTCCTGACTTTC. Its protein product is CASSPTFSANVLTF.

In this sample, this clonotype turned up a few times. The V and J genes are TRBV24-1 and TRBJ2-1; 13 bases match TRBD2. V shed 0 bases and J 5 bases; nucleotides not matched to a gene: 6. Germline loops: CDR1 KGHDR, CDR2 SFDVKD. The length of the CDR3 is 18 residues. CDR3 sequence (DNA): TGTGCCACCAGTGATTTGGGTGGGACTAGCGGGGCCGACAATGAGCAGTTCTTC. Translating it yields CATSDLGGTSGADNEQFF.

In this sample, this clonotype turned up a few times. The CDR3 reads CASSSTAGGKNIQYF. In nucleotides, the CDR3 is TGTGCCAGCAGTTCCACAGCGGGGGGCAAAAACATTCAGTACTTC. This rearrangement joins TRBV6-4 to TRBJ2-4; 9 nucleotides line up with TRBD2. The CDR3 runs to 15 residues. Germline loops: CDR1 MRHNA, CDR2 SNTAGT. The trim removed 5 bases at V and 3 bases at J, leaving 5 bases unmatched.

This clonotype was seen only a few times. The chain couples TRBV5-1 to TRBJ2-5; 12 positions agree with TRBD2. V shed 4 bases, J shed 1 base, and the junction held 8 bases outside the gene matches. The germline gives CDR1 SGHRS, CDR2 YFSETQ. This CDR3 is built from 17 residues. The CDR3 sequence is CASSVRTSGAPQETQYF. CDR3 bases: TGCGCCAGCAGCGTCCGGACTAGCGGGGCACCCCAAGAGACCCAGTACTTC.

The chain couples TRBV7-9 to TRBJ2-5; tentative D call: TRBD2 (5 bases). The germline gives CDR1 SEHNR, CDR2 FQNEAQ (reference sequence). The CDR3 loop spans 12 amino acids. Trimming pared 5 bases from V and 5 bases from J, leaving 9 bases between. The CDR3, as DNA: TGTGCCAGCAGCGGCGGACTGGAGACCCAGTACTTC. It is translated as CASSGGLETQYF.

This clonotype has a handful of counts. V is TRBV7-2 and J is TRBJ1-6; 9 bases line up with TRBD1. The ends lost 3 bases at V and 6 bases at J; junction bases unmatched: 3. CDR3 length: 15 amino acids. Per the germline V gene, CDR1 is SGHTA and CDR2 is FQGNSA. The DNA for the CDR3 is TGTGCCAGCAGCTTTAGGACAGGGGTTAATTCACCCCTCCACTTT. It codes for CASSFRTGVNSPLHF.